This section outlines one T cell receptor beta chain sequence together with its context. No antigen is known for it. The study pooled second doses at about 4 or about 12 weeks. Germline CDR1 and CDR2: WNHNN and SYGVQD (reference sequence). V lost 3 bases and J lost 4; bases outside the gene matches: 12. CDR3 length: 16 residues. This table comes from immunoSEQ multiplex PCR, and its TCRdb copy is limited to in-frame clones, with some not included. The table includes 89,000 or so clones, 86% detected once. The data stem from a study of T cell responses to AZD1222 COVID-19 vaccine. Study-wide results and limits: Two doses of AZD1222 preceded a rise in Spike-specific TCR breadth and depth. Females outnumbered males among donors, who were mostly white British; clonal diversity was possibly underestimated. Scientists sampled the repertoires only once the peak T cell response had passed.

The rearrangement links TRBV10-1 to TRBJ2-7, with 7 bases that match TRBD2. The sequence derives from an adult who received the AZD1222 COVID-19 vaccine. Specimen: peripheral blood, collected 28 days after the second AZD1222 dose. CDR3 protein: CASSDQPGLLLYEQYF. DNA of the CDR3: TGCGCCAGCAGTGACCAACCGGGACTATTACTTTACGAGCAGTACTTC.